The T cell receptor beta chain under discussion was sequenced for a study of CD8 T cells in Susac syndrome. CDR1 and CDR2 (germline): MNHEY, SMNVEV (reference sequence). This CDR3 has 12 residues. RNA in amounts of about 0.45 to 1 ug was reverse transcribed with random hexamers. One entry per CDR3 protein, called by TCRdb with MiXCR from the immunoSEQ multiplex PCR reads. The data contain around 170,000 distinct CDR3 sequences, around 95% of them seen just once; the ten biggest clones take up around 0.12%. About this clonotype: One junction end does not reproduce the germline sequence, and a read error may be involved.

V is TRBV27 and J is TRBJ2-1, with 12 bases identical to TRBD2. What was sequenced was CD4+ T cells from PBMCs. The receptor comes from a human donor with Susac syndrome. The CDR3 DNA reads as TGTGCCAGCAGTGCGACTAGCGGGAGAGGGGTCTTC. Protein sequence: CASSATSGRGVF.